These 3 T cell receptor beta chains came from one sample sequenced in a study of cytomegalovirus exposure and HLA in healthy donors. TCRdb keeps only in-frame clones here, not all; method: immunoSEQ multiplex PCR. The table has 150,000 to 250,000 clones, 75% to 85% seen once. What was sequenced was PBMCs. These TCRs come from a woman between 25 and 40 years old in good health and CMV-seropositive.

The V gene is TRBV10-3, the J gene TRBJ1-5; 8 bases match TRBD1. The CDR3 runs 14 residues. Germline trimming cut 3 bases from V and 7 bases from J; bases unmatched to any gene: 5. In germline, CDR1 is ENHRY, CDR2 SYGVKD. CDR3: CAISEQGERQPQHF. Here the CDR3 DNA reads TGTGCCATCAGTGAACAGGGGGAGAGACAGCCCCAGCATTTT.

This clone was counted a single time. The chain links TRBV5-1 to TRBJ2-5; tentative D call: TRBD2 (6 bases). Germline assignment: CDR1 SGHRS and CDR2 YFSETQ. V was trimmed by 0 bases and J by 5 bases, leaving 17 bases between them. The CDR3 loop spans 16 amino acids. The CDR3 reads CASSLALEGTGETQYF. The DNA for the CDR3 is TGCGCCAGCAGCTTGGCATTGGAGGGGACGGGGGAGACCCAGTACTTC.

This rearrangement joins TRBV2 to TRBJ2-1; the match to TRBD2 covers 8 bases. This CDR3 region has 16 residues. The V and J ends lost 4 bases and 4 bases, in that order; junction bases with no gene match: 9. Per the germline V gene, CDR1 is SNHLY and CDR2 is FYNNEI. DNA of the CDR3: TGTGCCAGCAGTGTCGGATCTAGCGGGTTTTACAATGAGCAGTTCTTC. Translated: CASSVGSSGFYNEQFF. Together with reference TRBV2 and TRBJ2-1, the CDR3 gives the full variable domain: EPEVTQTPSHQVTQMGQEVILRCVPISNHLYFYWYRQILGQKVEFLVSFYNNEISEKSEIFDDQFSVERPDGSNFTLKIRSTKLEDSAMYFCASSVGSSGFYNEQFFGPGTRLTVL.